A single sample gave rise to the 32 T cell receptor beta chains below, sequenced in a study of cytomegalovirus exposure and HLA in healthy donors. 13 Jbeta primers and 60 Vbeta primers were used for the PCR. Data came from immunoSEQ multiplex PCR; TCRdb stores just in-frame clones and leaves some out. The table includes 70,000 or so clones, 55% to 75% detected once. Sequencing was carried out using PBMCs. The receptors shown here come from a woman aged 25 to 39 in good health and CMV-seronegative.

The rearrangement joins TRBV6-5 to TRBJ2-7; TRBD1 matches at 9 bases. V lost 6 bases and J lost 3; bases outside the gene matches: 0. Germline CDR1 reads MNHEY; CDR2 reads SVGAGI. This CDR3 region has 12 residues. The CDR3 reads CASRTGGYEQYF. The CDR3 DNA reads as TGTGCCAGCAGGACAGGGGGCTACGAGCAGTACTTC.

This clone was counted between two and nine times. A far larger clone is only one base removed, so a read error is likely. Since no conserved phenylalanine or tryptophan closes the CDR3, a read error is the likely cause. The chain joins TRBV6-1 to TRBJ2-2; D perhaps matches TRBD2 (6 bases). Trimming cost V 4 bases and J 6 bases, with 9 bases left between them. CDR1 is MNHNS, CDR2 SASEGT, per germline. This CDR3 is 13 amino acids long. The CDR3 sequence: CASSGGEAGELFV. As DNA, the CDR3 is TGTGCCAGCAGTGGTGGGGAGGCCGGGGAGCTGTTTGTT.

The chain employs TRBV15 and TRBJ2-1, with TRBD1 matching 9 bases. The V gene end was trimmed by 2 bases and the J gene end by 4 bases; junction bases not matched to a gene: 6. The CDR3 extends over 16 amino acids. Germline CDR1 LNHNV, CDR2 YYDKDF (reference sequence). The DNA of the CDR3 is TGTGCCACCAGCAGACTACAGGGGGCTATATACAATGAGCAGTTCTTC. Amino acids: CATSRLQGAIYNEQFF.

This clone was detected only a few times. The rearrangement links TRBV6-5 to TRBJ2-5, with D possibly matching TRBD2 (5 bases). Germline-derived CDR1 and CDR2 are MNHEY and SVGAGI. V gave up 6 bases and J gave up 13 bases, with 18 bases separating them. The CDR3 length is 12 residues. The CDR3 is CASSLGVGVMYF. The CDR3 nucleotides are TGTGCCAGCAGCCTCGGTGTCGGGGTGATGTACTTC.

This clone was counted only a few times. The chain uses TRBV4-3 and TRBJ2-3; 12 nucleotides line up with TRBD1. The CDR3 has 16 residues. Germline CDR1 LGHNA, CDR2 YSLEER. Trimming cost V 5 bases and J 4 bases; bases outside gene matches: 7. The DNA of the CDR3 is TGCGCCAGCAGCTCACCGGGACAGGGGGCGGCAGATACGCAGTATTTT. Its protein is CASSSPGQGAADTQYF.

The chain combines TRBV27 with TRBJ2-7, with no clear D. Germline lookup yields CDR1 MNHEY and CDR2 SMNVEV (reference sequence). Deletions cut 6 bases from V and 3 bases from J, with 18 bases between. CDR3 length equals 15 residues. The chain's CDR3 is CASSRWPGSDYEQYF. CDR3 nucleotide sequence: TGTGCCAGCAGCCGTTGGCCGGGTTCGGACTACGAGCAGTACTTC.

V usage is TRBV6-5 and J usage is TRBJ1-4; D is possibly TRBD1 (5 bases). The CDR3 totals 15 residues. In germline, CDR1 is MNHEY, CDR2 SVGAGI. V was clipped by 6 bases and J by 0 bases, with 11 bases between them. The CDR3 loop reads CASRTDRATNEKLFF. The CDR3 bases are TGTGCCAGCAGAACCGACAGAGCAACTAATGAAAAACTGTTTTTT.

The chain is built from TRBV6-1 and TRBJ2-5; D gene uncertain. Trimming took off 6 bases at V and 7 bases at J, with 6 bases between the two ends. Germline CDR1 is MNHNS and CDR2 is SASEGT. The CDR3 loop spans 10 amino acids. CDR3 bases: TGTGCCAGCAGCCCTCGGACCCAGTACTTC. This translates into CASSPRTQYF.

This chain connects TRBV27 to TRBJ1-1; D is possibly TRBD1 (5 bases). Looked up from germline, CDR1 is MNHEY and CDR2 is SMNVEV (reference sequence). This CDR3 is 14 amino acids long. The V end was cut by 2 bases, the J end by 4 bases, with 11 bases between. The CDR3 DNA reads TGTGCCAGCAGTTTACAGGGTTCCAGCACTGAAGCTTTCTTT. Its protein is CASSLQGSSTEAFF.

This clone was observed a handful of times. The CDR3 protein is CAWSSGGRNTEAFF. The CDR3 nucleotides read TGTGCCTGGAGTTCAGGGGGCAGGAACACTGAAGCTTTCTTT. The V call is TRBV30, the J call TRBJ1-1, with TRBD1 matching 8 bases. Germline V gives CDR1 GTSNPN, CDR2 SVGIG (reference sequence). The CDR3 has 14 residues. V lost 2 bases, J lost 1 base, and 3 bases stayed unmatched.

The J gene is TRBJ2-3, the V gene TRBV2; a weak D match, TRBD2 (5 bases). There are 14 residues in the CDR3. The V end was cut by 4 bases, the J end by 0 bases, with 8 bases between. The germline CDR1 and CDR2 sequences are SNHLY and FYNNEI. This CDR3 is CASSVGLSTDTQYF. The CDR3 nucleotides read TGTGCCAGCAGTGTTGGACTGAGCACAGATACGCAGTATTTT.

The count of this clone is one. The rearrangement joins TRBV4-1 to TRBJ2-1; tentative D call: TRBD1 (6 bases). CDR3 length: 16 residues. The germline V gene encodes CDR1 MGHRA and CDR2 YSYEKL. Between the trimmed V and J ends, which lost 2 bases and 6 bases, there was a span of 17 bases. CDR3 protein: CASSQIGRGRGNEQFF. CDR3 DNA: TGCGCCAGCAGCCAAATCGGCAGGGGAAGGGGCAATGAGCAGTTCTTC.

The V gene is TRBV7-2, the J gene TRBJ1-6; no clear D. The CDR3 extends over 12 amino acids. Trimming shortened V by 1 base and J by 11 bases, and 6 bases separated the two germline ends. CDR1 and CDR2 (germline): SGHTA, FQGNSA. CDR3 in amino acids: CASSLDAPPLHF. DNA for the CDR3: TGTGCCAGCAGCTTAGACGCGCCACCCCTCCACTTT.

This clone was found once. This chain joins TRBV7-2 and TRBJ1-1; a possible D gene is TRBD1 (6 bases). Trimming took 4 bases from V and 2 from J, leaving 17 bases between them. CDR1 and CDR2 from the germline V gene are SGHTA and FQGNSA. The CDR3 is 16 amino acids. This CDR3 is CASSWGRGTVNTEAFF. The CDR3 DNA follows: TGTGCCAGCAGCTGGGGGCGAGGGACGGTAAACACTGAAGCTTTCTTT.

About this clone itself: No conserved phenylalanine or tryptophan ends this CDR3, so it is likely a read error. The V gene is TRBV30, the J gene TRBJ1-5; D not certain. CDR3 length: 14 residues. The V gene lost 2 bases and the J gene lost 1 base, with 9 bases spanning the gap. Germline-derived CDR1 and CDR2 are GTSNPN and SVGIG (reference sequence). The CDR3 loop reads CAWSLTNSNQPQHV. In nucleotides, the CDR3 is TGTGCCTGGAGTTTAACCAACAGCAATCAGCCCCAGCATGTT.

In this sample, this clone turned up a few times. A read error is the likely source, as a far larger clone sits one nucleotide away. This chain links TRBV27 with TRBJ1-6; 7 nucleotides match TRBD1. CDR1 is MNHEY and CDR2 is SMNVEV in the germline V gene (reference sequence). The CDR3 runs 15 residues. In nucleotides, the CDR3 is TGTTCCAGCAGATCAGGGGGCTCCTATAATTCACCCCTCCACTTT. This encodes CSSRSGGSYNSPLHF.

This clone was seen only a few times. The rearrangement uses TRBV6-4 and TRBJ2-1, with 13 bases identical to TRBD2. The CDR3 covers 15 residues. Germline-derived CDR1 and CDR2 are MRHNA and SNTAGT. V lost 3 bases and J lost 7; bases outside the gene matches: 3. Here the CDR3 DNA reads TGTGCCAGCAGTGAACTAGCGGGGGGGCCGAATGAGCAGTTCTTC. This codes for CASSELAGGPNEQFF.

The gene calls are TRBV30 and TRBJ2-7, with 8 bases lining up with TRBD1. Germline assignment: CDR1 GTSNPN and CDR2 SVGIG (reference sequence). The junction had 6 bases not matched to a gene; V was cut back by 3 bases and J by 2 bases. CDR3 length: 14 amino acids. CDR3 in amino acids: CAWRRTGSAYEQYF. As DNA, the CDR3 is TGTGCCTGGAGGCGGACAGGGAGCGCCTACGAGCAGTACTTC. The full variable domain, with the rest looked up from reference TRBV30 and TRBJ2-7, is SQTIHQWPATLVQPVGSPLSLECTVEGTSNPNLYWYRQAAGRGLQLLFYSVGIGQISSEVPQNLSASRPQDRQFILSSKKLLLSDSGFYLCAWRRTGSAYEQYFGPGTRLTVT.

The CDR3 region is CASSSRTDTQYF. The CDR3 bases are TGTGCCAGCAGTAGCCGCACAGATACGCAGTATTTT. The chain joins TRBV6-5 to TRBJ2-3; D not resolved. Deletions cut 5 bases from V and 1 base from J, with 4 bases between. The CDR3 length is 12 residues. Germline V gene data show CDR1 as MNHEY and CDR2 as SVGAGI.

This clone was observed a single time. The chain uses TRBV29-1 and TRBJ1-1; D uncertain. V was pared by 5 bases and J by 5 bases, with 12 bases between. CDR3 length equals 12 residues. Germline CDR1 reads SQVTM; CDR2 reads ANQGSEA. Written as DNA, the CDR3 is TGCAGCGTTAAAGGAGTCAGGACTGAAGCTTTCTTT. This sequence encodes CSVKGVRTEAFF. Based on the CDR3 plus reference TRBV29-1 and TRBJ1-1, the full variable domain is SAVISQKPSRDICQRGTSLTIQCQVDSQVTMMFWYRQQPGQSLTLIATANQGSEATYESGFVIDKFPISRPNLTFSTLTVSNMSPEDSSIYLCSVKGVRTEAFFGQGTRLTVV.

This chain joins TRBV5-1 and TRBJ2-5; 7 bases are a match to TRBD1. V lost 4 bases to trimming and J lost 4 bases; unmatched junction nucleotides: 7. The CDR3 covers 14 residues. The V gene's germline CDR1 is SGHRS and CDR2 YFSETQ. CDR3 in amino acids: CASSRSTGSETQYF. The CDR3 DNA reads TGCGCCAGCAGCCGTTCGACAGGGTCAGAGACCCAGTACTTC.

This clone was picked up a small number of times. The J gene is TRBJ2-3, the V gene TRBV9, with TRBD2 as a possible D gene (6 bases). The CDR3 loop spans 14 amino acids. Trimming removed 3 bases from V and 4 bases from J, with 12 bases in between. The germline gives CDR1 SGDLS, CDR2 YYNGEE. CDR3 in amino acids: CASSEEGLADTQYF. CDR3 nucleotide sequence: TGTGCCAGCAGCGAGGAGGGGTTGGCAGATACGCAGTATTTT.

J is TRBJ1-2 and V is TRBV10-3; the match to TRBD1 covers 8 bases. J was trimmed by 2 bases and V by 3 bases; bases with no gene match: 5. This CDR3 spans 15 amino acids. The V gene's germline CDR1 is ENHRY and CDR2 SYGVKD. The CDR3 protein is CAISDRDRLNYGYTF. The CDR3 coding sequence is TGTGCCATCAGTGATAGGGACAGGCTAAACTATGGCTACACCTTC.

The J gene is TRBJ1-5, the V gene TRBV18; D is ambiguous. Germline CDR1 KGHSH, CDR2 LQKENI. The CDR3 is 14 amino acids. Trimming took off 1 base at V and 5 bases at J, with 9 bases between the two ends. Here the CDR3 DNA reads TGTGCCAGCTCACCACAAGCACGGGATCAGCCCCAGCATTTT. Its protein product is CASSPQARDQPQHF.

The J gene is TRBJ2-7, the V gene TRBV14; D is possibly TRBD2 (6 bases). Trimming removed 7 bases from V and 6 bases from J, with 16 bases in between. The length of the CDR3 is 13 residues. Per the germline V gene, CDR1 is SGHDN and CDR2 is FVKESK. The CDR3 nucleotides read TGTGCCAGCAACCATGTCGGGGGATCCGAGCAGTACTTC. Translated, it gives CASNHVGGSEQYF.

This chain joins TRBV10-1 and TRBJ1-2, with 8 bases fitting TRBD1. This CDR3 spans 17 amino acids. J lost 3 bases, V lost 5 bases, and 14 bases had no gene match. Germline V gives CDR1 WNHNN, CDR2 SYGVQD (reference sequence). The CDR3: CASSPQPMNRGDYGYTF. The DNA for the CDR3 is TGCGCCAGCAGTCCACAACCTATGAACAGGGGGGACTATGGCTACACCTTC.

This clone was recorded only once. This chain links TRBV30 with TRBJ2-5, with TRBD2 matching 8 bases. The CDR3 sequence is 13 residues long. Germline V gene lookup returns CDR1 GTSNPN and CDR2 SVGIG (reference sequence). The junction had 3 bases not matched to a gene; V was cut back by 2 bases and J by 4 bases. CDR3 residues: CAWSRGGLETQYF. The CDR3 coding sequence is TGTGCCTGGAGTCGGGGGGGGCTAGAGACCCAGTACTTC.

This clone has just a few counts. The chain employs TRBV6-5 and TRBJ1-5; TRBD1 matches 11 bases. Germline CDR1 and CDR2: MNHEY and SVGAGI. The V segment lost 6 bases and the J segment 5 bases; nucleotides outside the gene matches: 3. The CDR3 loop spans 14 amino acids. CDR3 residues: CASRRGQGDQPQHF. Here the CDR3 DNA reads TGTGCCAGCAGGAGGGGACAGGGGGATCAGCCCCAGCATTTT.

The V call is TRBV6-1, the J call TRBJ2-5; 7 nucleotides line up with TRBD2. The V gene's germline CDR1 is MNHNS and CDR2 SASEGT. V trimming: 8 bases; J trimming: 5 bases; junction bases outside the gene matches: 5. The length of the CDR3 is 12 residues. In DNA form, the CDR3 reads TGTGCCAGCTCTCAACTAGCGGAGACCCAGTACTTC. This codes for CASSQLAETQYF.

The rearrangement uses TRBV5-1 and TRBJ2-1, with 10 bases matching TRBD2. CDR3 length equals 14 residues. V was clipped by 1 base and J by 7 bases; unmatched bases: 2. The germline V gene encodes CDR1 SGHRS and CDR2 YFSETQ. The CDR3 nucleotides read TGCGCCAGCAGCTTGATGACTAGCGGGAATGAGCAGTTCTTC. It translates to CASSLMTSGNEQFF.

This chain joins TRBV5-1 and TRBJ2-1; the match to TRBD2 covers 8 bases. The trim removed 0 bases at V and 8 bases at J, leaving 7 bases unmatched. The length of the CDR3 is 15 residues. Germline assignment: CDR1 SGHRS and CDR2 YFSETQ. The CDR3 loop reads CASSLGRGGTDEQFF. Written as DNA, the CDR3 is TGCGCCAGCAGCTTGGGACGGGGGGGCACGGATGAGCAGTTCTTC.

CDR3 sequence (DNA): TGTGCCTGGAGTGGACAGAAAAATCAGCCCCAGCATTTT. Translation: CAWSGQKNQPQHF. V and J are TRBV30 and TRBJ1-5, with a possible D match to TRBD1 (5 bases). V was cut by 1 base and J by 4 bases, with 8 bases left in between. CDR1 GTSNPN and CDR2 SVGIG come from the germline V gene (reference sequence). This CDR3 contains 13 residues.